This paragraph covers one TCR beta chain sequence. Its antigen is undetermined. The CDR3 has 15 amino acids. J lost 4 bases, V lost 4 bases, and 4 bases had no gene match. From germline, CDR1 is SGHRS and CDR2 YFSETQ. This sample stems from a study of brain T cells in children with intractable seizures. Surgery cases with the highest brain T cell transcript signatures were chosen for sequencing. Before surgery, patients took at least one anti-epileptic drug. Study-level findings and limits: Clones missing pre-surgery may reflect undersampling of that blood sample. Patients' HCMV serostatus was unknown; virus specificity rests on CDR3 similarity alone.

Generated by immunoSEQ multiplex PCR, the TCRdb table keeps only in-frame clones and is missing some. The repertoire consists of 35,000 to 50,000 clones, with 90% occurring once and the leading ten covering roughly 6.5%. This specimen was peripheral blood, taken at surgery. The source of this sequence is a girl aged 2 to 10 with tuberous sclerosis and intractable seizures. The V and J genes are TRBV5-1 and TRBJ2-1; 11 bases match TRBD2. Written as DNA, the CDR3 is TGCGCCAGCAGCCTTAGCGGGGGGGATTACAATGAGCAGTTCTTC. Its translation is CASSLSGGDYNEQFF. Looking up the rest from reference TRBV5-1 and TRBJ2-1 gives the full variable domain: KAGVTQTPRYLIKTRGQQVTLSCSPISGHRSVSWYQQTPGQGLQFLFEYFSETQRNKGNFPGRFSGRQFSNSRSEMNVSTLELGDSALYLCASSLSGGDYNEQFFGPGTRLTVL.